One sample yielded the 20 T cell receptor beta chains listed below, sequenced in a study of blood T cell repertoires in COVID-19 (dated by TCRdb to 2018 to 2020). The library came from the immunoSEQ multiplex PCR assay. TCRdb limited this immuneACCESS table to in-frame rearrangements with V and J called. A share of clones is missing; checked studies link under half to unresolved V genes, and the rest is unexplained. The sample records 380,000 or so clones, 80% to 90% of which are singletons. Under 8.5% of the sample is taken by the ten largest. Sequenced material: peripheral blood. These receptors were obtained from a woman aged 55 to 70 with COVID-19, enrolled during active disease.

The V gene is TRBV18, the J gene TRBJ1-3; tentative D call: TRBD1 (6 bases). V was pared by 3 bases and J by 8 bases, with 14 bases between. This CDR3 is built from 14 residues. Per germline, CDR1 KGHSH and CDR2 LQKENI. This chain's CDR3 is CASSPSGVMDTIYF. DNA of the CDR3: TGTGCCAGCTCACCGTCAGGGGTGATGGACACCATATATTTT.

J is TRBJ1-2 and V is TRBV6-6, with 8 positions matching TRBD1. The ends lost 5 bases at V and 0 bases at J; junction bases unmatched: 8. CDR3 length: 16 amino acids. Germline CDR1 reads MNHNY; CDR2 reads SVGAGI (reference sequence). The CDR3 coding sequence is TGTGCCAGCAGTCGGCGGGACAGGTCTACTAACTATGGCTACACCTTC. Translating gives CASSRRDRSTNYGYTF.

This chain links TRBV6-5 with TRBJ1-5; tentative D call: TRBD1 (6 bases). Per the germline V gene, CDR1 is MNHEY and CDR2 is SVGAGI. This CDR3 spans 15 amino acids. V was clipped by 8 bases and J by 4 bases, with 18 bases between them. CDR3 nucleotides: TGTGCCAGCCGGGGCAAGGGGGGGGTTAATCAGCCCCAGCATTTT. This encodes CASRGKGGVNQPQHF.

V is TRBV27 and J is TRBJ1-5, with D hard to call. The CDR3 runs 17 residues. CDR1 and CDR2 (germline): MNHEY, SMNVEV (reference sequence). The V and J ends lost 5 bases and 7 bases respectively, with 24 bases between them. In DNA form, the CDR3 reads TGTGCCAGCAGTGGTCTGGGGATAGCTAAGGGAGAACAGCCCCAGCATTTT. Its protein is CASSGLGIAKGEQPQHF.

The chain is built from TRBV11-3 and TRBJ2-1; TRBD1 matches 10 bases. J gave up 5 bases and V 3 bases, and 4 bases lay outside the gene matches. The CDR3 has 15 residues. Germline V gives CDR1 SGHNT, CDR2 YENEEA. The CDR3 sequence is CASSFQGTGDNEQFF. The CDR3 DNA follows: TGTGCCAGCAGCTTCCAAGGGACAGGGGACAATGAGCAGTTCTTC.

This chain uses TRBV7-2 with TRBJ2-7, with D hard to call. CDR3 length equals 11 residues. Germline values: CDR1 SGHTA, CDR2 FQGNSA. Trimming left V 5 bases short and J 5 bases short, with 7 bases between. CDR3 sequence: CASSELDEQYF. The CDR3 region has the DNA TGTGCCAGCAGCGAACTGGACGAGCAGTACTTC.

CDR3 protein: CAWRLPRGKNIQYF. CDR3 sequence (DNA): TGTGCCTGGAGACTCCCCCGGGGAAAAAACATTCAGTACTTC. The chain is built from TRBV30 and TRBJ2-4; perhaps TRBD2 as D (5 bases). Germline assignment: CDR1 GTSNPN and CDR2 SVGIG (reference sequence). This CDR3 is 14 amino acids long. Trimming removed 3 bases at V and 4 bases at J, with 13 bases between.

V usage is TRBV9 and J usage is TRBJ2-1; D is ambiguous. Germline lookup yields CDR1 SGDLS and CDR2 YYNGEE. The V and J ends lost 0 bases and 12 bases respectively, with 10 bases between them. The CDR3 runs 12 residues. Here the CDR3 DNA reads TGTGCCAGCAGCGTAGACGGAGCAATGCAGTTCTTC. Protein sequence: CASSVDGAMQFF.

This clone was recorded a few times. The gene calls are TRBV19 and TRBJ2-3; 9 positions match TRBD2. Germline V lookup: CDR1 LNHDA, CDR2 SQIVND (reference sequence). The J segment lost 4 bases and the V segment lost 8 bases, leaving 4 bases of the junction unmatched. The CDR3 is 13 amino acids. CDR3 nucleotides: TGTGCCAGTGGTAGCGGGGGCCCAGATACGCAGTATTTT. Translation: CASGSGGPDTQYF.

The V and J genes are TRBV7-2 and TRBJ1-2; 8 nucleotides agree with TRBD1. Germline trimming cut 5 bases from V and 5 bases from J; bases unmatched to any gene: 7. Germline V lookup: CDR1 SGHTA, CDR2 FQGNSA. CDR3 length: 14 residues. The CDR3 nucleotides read TGTGCCAGCAGCAATGGGCAGGGGGCTTATGGCTACACCTTC. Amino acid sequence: CASSNGQGAYGYTF.

The CDR3 DNA sequence: TGTGCCAGCAGGCGGCTTCCTGGGGCCAACGTCCTGACTTTC. This codes for CASRRLPGANVLTF. The V gene is TRBV6-6, the J gene TRBJ2-6; D is unresolved. Germline values: CDR1 MNHNY, CDR2 SVGAGI (reference sequence). Trimming took off 6 bases at V and 2 bases at J, with 8 bases between the two ends. The CDR3 spans 14 residues.

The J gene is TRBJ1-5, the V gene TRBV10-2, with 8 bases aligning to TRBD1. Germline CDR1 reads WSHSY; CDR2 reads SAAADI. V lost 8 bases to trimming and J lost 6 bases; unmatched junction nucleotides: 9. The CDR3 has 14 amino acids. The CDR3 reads CASSSGQGSQPQHF. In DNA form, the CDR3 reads TGCGCCAGCTCGAGCGGACAGGGCTCTCAGCCCCAGCATTTT.

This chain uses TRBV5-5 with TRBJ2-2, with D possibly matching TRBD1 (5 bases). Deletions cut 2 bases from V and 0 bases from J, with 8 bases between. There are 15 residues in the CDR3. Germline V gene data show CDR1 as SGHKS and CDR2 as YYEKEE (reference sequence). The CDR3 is CASSFGQPNTGELFF. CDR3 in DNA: TGTGCCAGCAGCTTCGGACAACCGAACACCGGGGAGCTGTTTTTT.

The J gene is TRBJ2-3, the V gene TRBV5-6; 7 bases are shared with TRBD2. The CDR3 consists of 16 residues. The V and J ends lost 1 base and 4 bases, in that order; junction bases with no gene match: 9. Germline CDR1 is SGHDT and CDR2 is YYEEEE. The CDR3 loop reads CASSLYLADRADTQYF. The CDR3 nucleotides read TGTGCCAGCAGCTTGTACCTAGCGGACCGGGCAGATACGCAGTATTTT.

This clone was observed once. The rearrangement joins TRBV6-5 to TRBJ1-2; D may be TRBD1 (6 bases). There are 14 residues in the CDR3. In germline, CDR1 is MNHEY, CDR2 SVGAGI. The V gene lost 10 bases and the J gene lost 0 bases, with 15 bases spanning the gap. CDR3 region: CATLNRDPNYGYTF. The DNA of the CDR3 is TGTGCCACCCTGAACAGGGATCCTAACTATGGCTACACCTTC.

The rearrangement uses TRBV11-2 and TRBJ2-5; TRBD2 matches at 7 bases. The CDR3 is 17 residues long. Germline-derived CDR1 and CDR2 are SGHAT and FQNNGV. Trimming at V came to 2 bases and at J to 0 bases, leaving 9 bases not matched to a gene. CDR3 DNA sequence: TGTGCCAGCAGCTTATTCCGGCTAGCGGATTACCAAGAGACCCAGTACTTC. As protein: CASSLFRLADYQETQYF.

CDR3 coding DNA: TGTGCCAGCAGCTTACGGGTTAACACCGGGGAGCTGTTTTTT. It yields the protein CASSLRVNTGELFF. The genes are TRBV7-8 and TRBJ2-2; D is undetermined. Trimming took 2 bases from V and 2 from J, leaving 6 bases between them. CDR1 and CDR2 (germline): SGHVS, FQNEAQ. CDR3 length: 14 amino acids.

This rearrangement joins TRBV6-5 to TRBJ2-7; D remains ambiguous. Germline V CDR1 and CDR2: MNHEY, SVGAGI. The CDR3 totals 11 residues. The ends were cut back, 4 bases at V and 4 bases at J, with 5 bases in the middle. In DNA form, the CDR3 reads TGTGCCAGCAGTTGGCGGTACGAGCAGTACTTC. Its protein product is CASSWRYEQYF.

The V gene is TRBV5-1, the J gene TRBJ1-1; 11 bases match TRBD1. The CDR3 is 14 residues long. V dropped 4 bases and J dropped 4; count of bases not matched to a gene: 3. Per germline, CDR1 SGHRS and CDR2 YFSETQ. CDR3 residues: CASSGQGAGTEAFF. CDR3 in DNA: TGCGCCAGCAGCGGACAGGGGGCCGGCACTGAAGCTTTCTTT. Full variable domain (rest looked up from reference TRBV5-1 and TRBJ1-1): KAGVTQTPRYLIKTRGQQVTLSCSPISGHRSVSWYQQTPGQGLQFLFEYFSETQRNKGNFPGRFSGRQFSNSRSEMNVSTLELGDSALYLCASSGQGAGTEAFFGQGTRLTVV.

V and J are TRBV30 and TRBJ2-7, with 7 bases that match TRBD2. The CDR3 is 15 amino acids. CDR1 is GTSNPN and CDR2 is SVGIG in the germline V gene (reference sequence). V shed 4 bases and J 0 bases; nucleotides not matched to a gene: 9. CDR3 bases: TGTGCCTGGACACCCCCGGGGGGATTCTCCTACGAGCAGTACTTC. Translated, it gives CAWTPPGGFSYEQYF.